The next 29 T cell receptor beta chains were all read from a single sample in a study of human CD8 memory T cell subsets. It was UMI-labeled 5' RACE by which the TCR beta libraries were made. Reanalyzing the 5' RACE reads, TCRdb keeps one entry per CDR3 protein, without DNA. With around 10,000 distinct CDR3 sequences in the sample, the ten largest clones hold 20%. The study classified TPEX cells as CCR7+ PD-1+ TIGIT+ early memory CD8+ T cells bearing exhausted-like traits. Sequenced input: CD8+ T cells from PBMCs. The source of these receptors is a human donor in good health.

V usage is TRBV7-8 and J usage is TRBJ1-2; without DNA, the TCRdb call of TRBD1 cannot be checked. Germline V gene data show CDR1 as SGHVS and CDR2 as FQNEAQ. The CDR3 is 18 amino acids. The CDR3 sequence is CASSSRLNLDRESYGYTF.

CDR3 protein: CASSFEGPEQFF. J is TRBJ2-1 and V is TRBV28; TCRdb gives TRBD2 as the D gene, but with no DNA this cannot be confirmed. The CDR3 runs 12 residues. Germline values: CDR1 MDHEN, CDR2 SYDVKM.

The gene calls are TRBV2 and TRBJ1-1. The germline CDR1 and CDR2 sequences are SNHLY and FYNNEI. The CDR3 is 15 residues long. This chain's CDR3 is CASSESEVGNTEAFF.

The J gene is TRBJ2-7, the V gene TRBV27; TCRdb's D call of TRBD2 is untestable without DNA. From germline, CDR1 is MNHEY and CDR2 SMNVEV (reference sequence). The CDR3 consists of 15 residues. The chain's CDR3 is CASSLEGPGDPEQYF.

This clonotype registers medium-sized by frequency. This rearrangement joins TRBV29-1 to TRBJ2-3; TCRdb designates TRBD1, a call that cannot be tested without DNA. The germline gives CDR1 SQVTM, CDR2 ANQGSEA. The CDR3 totals 15 residues. The CDR3 protein is CSVEGVDAGGDTQYF.

The V gene is TRBV7-8, the J gene TRBJ2-1. This CDR3 has 13 residues. The germline V gene has CDR1 SGHVS and CDR2 FQNEAQ. CDR3 region: CASSLAKGNEQFF.

This sequence joins TRBV12-3 or TRBV12-4 and TRBJ1-4. The CDR3 has 16 amino acids. This CDR3 reads CASSLAPSWLNEKLFF.

The chain couples TRBV20-1 to TRBJ2-5. Germline V CDR1 and CDR2: DFQATT, SNEGSKA (reference sequence). The CDR3 length is 11 residues. The CDR3 region is CSARVGETQYF.

V is TRBV28 and J is TRBJ2-5; TCRdb calls TRBD2, which cannot be checked without DNA. CDR3 length: 18 residues. CDR1 is MDHEN, CDR2 SYDVKM, per germline. The CDR3 loop is CASSLTRDRGGRQETQYF. Based on the CDR3 plus reference TRBV28 and TRBJ2-5, the full variable domain is DVKVTQSSRYLVKRTGEKVFLECVQDMDHENMFWYRQDPGLGLRLIYFSYDVKMKEKGDIPEGYSVSREKKERFSLILESASTNQTSMYLCASSLTRDRGGRQETQYFGPGTRLLVL.

The genes are TRBV5-1 and TRBJ2-7; with no DNA, the TCRdb D assignment of TRBD2 cannot be verified. From germline, CDR1 is SGHRS and CDR2 YFSETQ. The CDR3 runs 14 residues. The CDR3 reads CASSSGGVTYEQYF.

By frequency, this clonotype registers medium-sized. This sequence joins TRBV3-1 and TRBJ1-3. The CDR3 is 16 amino acids. Germline CDR1 LGHDT, CDR2 YNNKEL (reference sequence). The chain's CDR3 is CASSQAAGRSGNTIYF.

The chain carries TRBV5-1 and TRBJ2-7; no DNA is available, so the TRBD1 call from TCRdb remains unchecked. Germline CDR1 SGHRS, CDR2 YFSETQ. The CDR3 is 14 amino acids. The CDR3 spells CASSAGDRTYEQYF.

The chain recombines TRBV29-1 with TRBJ2-2; absent DNA, TCRdb's TRBD1 call cannot be checked. The CDR3 runs to 16 residues. Germline lookup yields CDR1 SQVTM and CDR2 ANQGSEA. The CDR3 here is CSVEARTGSNTGELFF.

In terms of frequency, this clonotype is medium-sized. The chain combines TRBV7-9 with TRBJ2-7; TCRdb's D gene call, TRBD1, goes unchecked for lack of DNA. Germline CDR1 is SEHNR and CDR2 is FQNEAQ (reference sequence). This CDR3 is 15 amino acids long. This CDR3 reads CASSLAGQLSYEQYF.

This chain uses TRBV30 with TRBJ2-2. This CDR3 has 13 amino acids. Germline CDR1 and CDR2: GTSNPN and SVGIG (reference sequence). CDR3 protein: CAWSPILTGELFF.

The chain carries TRBV6-6 and TRBJ1-5. The CDR3 consists of 16 residues. The germline gives CDR1 MNHNY, CDR2 SVGAGI (reference sequence). The chain's CDR3 is CASSALGGGGNQPQHF.

The gene calls are TRBV28 and TRBJ1-1. The CDR3 is made up of 11 amino acids. Germline V gene lookup returns CDR1 MDHEN and CDR2 SYDVKM. CDR3: CASSYSWEAFF.

The chain combines TRBV29-1 with TRBJ1-2; TCRdb picks TRBD1, but there is no DNA to check that call. Germline V gene lookup returns CDR1 SQVTM and CDR2 ANQGSEA. The CDR3 is 13 amino acids. CDR3 sequence: CSVLTGVEYGYTF.

J is TRBJ2-3 and V is TRBV12-3 or TRBV12-4. The CDR3 is 17 amino acids. The CDR3 here is CASSLLSTSGGTDTQYF.

The chain joins TRBV13 to TRBJ1-3; with no DNA, the TCRdb D assignment of TRBD1 cannot be verified. The germline gives CDR1 PRHDT, CDR2 FYEKMQ (reference sequence). This CDR3 contains 16 residues. This CDR3 reads CASSLVGGKSGNTIYF.

This chain connects TRBV3-1 to TRBJ2-2; the TRBD2 assignment by TCRdb is unverifiable without DNA. The CDR3 is 16 amino acids. Germline V lookup: CDR1 LGHDT, CDR2 YNNKEL (reference sequence). The CDR3 loop reads CASSPWTSQNTGELFF.

This chain links TRBV7-9 with TRBJ2-2. This CDR3 spans 17 amino acids. CDR1 and CDR2 (germline): SEHNR, FQNEAQ (reference sequence). The CDR3 spells CASSLVEMITNTGELFF.

The J gene is TRBJ1-1, the V gene TRBV28. Germline V lookup: CDR1 MDHEN, CDR2 SYDVKM. The CDR3 consists of 13 residues. The CDR3 loop reads CASSFEVRTEAFF.

This chain joins TRBV4-3 and TRBJ1-5; TCRdb returns TRBD1, unconfirmable since there is no DNA. CDR3 size: 17 residues. CDR1 and CDR2 from the germline V gene are LGHNA and YSLEER. CDR3 sequence reads: CASSQDLGRGLGQPQHF.

This chain links TRBV10-2 with TRBJ2-5; the D call from TCRdb, TRBD2, cannot be confirmed without DNA. CDR1 WSHSY and CDR2 SAAADI come from the germline V gene. This CDR3 region has 15 residues. Here the CDR3 reads CASRMDSSVWQTQYF.

This clonotype is deemed medium-sized by its frequency. This chain's CDR3 is CSVDFQGAEGYTF. V usage is TRBV29-1 and J usage is TRBJ1-2; no DNA is available, so the TRBD1 call from TCRdb remains unchecked. The CDR3 totals 13 residues. Germline V lookup: CDR1 SQVTM, CDR2 ANQGSEA.

The rearrangement uses TRBV28 and TRBJ2-7; TCRdb's D call, TRBD1, is unchecked because there is no DNA. The CDR3 has 16 amino acids. Germline CDR1 and CDR2: MDHEN and SYDVKM. The CDR3 spells CASRPQRDSSSYEQYF.

Judged by frequency, this clonotype is large. The CDR3 sequence: CSVEGPGTYGYTF. The J gene is TRBJ1-2, the V gene TRBV29-1. The CDR3 is 13 residues long. Germline V lookup: CDR1 SQVTM, CDR2 ANQGSEA.

The chain has TRBV7-2 and TRBJ1-2. The CDR3 sequence is 16 residues long. Looked up from germline, CDR1 is SGHTA and CDR2 is FQGNSA. The CDR3: CASSLVWELLAYGYTF.